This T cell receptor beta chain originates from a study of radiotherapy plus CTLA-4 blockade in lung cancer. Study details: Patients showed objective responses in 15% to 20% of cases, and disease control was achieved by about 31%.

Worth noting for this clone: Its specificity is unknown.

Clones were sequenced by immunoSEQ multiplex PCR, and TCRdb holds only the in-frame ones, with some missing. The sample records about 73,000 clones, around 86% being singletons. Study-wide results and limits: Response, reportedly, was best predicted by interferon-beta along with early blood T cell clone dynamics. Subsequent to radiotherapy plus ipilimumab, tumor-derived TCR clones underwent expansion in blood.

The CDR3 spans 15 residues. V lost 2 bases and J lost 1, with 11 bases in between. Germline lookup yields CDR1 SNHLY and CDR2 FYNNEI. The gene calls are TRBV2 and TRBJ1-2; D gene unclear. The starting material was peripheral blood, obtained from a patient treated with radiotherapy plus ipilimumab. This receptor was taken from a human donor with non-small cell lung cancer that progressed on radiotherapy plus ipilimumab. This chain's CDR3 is CASSERGRINYGYTF. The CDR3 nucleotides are TGTGCCAGCAGTGAACGTGGGCGGATTAACTATGGCTACACCTTC.